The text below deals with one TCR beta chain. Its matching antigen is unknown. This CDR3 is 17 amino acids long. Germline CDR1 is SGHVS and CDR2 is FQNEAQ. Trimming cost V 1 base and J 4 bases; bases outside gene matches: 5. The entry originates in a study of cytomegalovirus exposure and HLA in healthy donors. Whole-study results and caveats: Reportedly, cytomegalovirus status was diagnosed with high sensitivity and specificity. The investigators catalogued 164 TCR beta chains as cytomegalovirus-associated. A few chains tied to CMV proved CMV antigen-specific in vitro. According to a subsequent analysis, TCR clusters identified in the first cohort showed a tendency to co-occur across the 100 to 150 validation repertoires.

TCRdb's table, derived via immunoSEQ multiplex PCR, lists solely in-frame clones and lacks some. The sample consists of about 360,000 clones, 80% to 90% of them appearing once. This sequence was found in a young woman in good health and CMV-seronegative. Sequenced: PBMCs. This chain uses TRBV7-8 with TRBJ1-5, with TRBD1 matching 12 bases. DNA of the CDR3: TGTGCCAGCAGCTTAGGCCGGGACAGGGGGCGGAATCAGCCCCAGCATTTT. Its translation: CASSLGRDRGRNQPQHF.